This T cell receptor beta chain was retrieved from a study of blood T cell repertoires in COVID-19. This table comes from immunoSEQ multiplex PCR, and its TCRdb copy is limited to in-frame clones, with some not included. Of about 180,000 clones in the sample, roughly 78% were seen once. This CDR3 region has 17 residues. Looked up from germline, CDR1 is SGHTA and CDR2 is FQGTGA. V was clipped by 4 bases and J by 4 bases; unmatched bases: 9. The sequencing input was peripheral blood. The chain has TRBV7-3 and TRBJ1-6, with 8 bases lining up with TRBD1. This sequence was found in a woman aged 60 to 75 with COVID-19, enrolled during active disease. CDR3 in amino acids: CASSSLDRGGYNSPLHF. CDR3 DNA: TGTGCCAGCAGCTCTCTAGACAGGGGAGGATATAATTCACCCCTCCACTTT.